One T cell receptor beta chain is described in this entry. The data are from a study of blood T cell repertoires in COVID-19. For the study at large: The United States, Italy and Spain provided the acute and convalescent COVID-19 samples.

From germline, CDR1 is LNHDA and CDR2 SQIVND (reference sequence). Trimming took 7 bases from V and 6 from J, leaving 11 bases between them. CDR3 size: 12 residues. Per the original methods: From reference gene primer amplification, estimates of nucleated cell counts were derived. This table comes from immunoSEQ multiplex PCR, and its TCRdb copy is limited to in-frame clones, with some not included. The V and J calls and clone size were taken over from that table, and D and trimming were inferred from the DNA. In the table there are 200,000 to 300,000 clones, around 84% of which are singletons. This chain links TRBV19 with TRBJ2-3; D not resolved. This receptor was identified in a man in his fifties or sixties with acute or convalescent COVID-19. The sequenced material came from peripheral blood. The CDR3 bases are TGTGCCAGTACCTCAGGTTTGGATACGCAGTATTTT. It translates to CASTSGLDTQYF.